The 26 T cell receptor beta chains reported below all come from one sample, sequenced in a study of cytomegalovirus exposure and HLA in healthy donors. Amplification used 60 Vbeta primers and 13 Jbeta primers. The protocol was immunoSEQ multiplex PCR, while the TCRdb copy is restricted to in-frame clones and leaves out a portion. The sample holds about 150,000 clones, around four fifths seen once. The sequenced sample was PBMCs. Every receptor here comes from a boy aged 2-9 years in good health and CMV-seronegative.

This chain joins TRBV18 and TRBJ2-7; perhaps TRBD1 as D (5 bases). Trimming cost V 3 bases and J 10 bases, with 22 bases left between them. This CDR3 region has 15 residues. The germline gives CDR1 KGHSH, CDR2 LQKENI. The CDR3 here is CASSPQGKDNAEQYF. CDR3 nucleotide sequence: TGTGCCAGCTCACCGCAAGGCAAGGACAACGCGGAACAGTACTTC.

The chain couples TRBV4-1 to TRBJ2-1; the match to TRBD1 covers 7 bases. The CDR3 loop spans 15 amino acids. With 5 bases clipped from V and 0 bases from J, the junction kept 4 bases outside the gene matches. CDR1 and CDR2 (germline): MGHRA, YSYEKL. The DNA for the CDR3 is TGCGCCAGCAGCACCCGGGACAGCTCCTACAATGAGCAGTTCTTC. Protein product: CASSTRDSSYNEQFF.

J is TRBJ2-1 and V is TRBV5-1; 12 nucleotides agree with TRBD2. Germline V gives CDR1 SGHRS, CDR2 YFSETQ. Trimming took 5 bases from V and 4 from J; bases not matched to a gene: 4. The CDR3 contains 15 residues. For the CDR3, the DNA is TGCGCCAGCAGTCCCGGGACTAGCGGGTACAATGAGCAGTTCTTC. Protein product: CASSPGTSGYNEQFF.

The DNA of the CDR3 is TGCAGCGCCAGACAGTCTGGCGGGGAGCTGTTTTTT. Amino acids: CSARQSGGELFF. The chain has TRBV29-1 and TRBJ2-2; possibly TRBD1 for D (5 bases). The V gene lost 7 bases and the J gene lost 7 bases, with 13 bases spanning the gap. This CDR3 has 12 residues. Germline V gene data show CDR1 as SQVTM and CDR2 as ANQGSEA.

J is TRBJ2-1 and V is TRBV7-8; D is possibly TRBD2 (6 bases). Germline V gene lookup returns CDR1 SGHVS and CDR2 FQNEAQ. The CDR3 is 11 residues long. Trimming removed 1 base at V and 15 bases at J, with 10 bases between. CDR3 DNA sequence: TGTGCCAGCAGCTTAGGCGGGATGCTGTTCTTC. Protein: CASSLGGMLFF.

The J gene is TRBJ2-2, the V gene TRBV5-8; possibly TRBD2 for D (6 bases). V was pared by 4 bases and J by 6 bases, with 16 bases between. Germline V gives CDR1 SGHTS, CDR2 YDEGEE. CDR3 length: 15 amino acids. The CDR3 loop is CASSPGLRRSGELFF. DNA of the CDR3: TGTGCCAGCAGCCCGGGACTCCGGAGGTCCGGGGAGCTGTTTTTT.

The V and J genes are TRBV30 and TRBJ1-1; TRBD1 matches at 8 bases. The CDR3 runs to 13 residues. Germline V gives CDR1 GTSNPN, CDR2 SVGIG (reference sequence). The V gene end was trimmed by 8 bases and the J gene end by 5 bases; junction bases not matched to a gene: 10. The CDR3 DNA sequence: TGTGCCGGAACGCGGACAGGGAAGACTGAAGCTTTCTTT. It codes for CAGTRTGKTEAFF.

V is TRBV4-1 and J is TRBJ1-4, with 7 bases fitting TRBD1. The CDR3 length is 15 residues. With V trimmed by 0 bases and J by 5 bases, 3 bases remained unmatched. Germline CDR1 is MGHRA and CDR2 is YSYEKL. This CDR3 is CASSQEQGSNEKLFF. CDR3 DNA: TGCGCCAGCAGCCAAGAACAGGGGTCAAATGAAAAACTGTTTTTT.

The genes are TRBV4-3 and TRBJ1-4; D is possibly TRBD1 (6 bases). From germline, CDR1 is LGHNA and CDR2 YSLEER. V gave up 0 bases and J gave up 10 bases, with 15 bases separating them. The length of the CDR3 is 15 residues. CDR3 sequence reads: CASSQDQGTVGKLFF. CDR3 sequence (DNA): TGCGCCAGCAGCCAAGATCAGGGGACGGTCGGAAAACTGTTTTTT.

This rearrangement joins TRBV6-6 to TRBJ2-1; D is possibly TRBD2 (5 bases). Germline CDR1 and CDR2: MNHNY and SVGAGI (reference sequence). CDR3 length: 12 residues. The CDR3 bases are TGTTCCTGCGGGTTCGCGCGCGATGAGCAGTTCTTC. It yields the protein CSCGFARDEQFF.

The gene calls are TRBV12-5 and TRBJ1-5; the D gene is possibly TRBD1 (6 bases). The CDR3 consists of 14 residues. Germline CDR1 is LGHNT and CDR2 is FRNRAP. The V end was cut by 11 bases, the J end by 1 base, with 15 bases between. The CDR3 nucleotides are TGTGCTGGGGGCCTCTTACCGAGCAATCAGCCCCAGCATTTT. Amino acids: CAGGLLPSNQPQHF.

The genes are TRBV7-9 and TRBJ2-4, with D unresolved. V gave up 8 bases and J gave up 0 bases, with 20 bases separating them. The germline V gene encodes CDR1 SEHNR and CDR2 FQNEAQ (reference sequence). This CDR3 has 17 amino acids. The CDR3 DNA reads as TGTGCCAGCCCCCTTCGCGGTGGAATAGGAGCCAAAAACATTCAGTACTTC. This encodes CASPLRGGIGAKNIQYF.

The chain employs TRBV27 and TRBJ2-3; 11 nucleotides line up with TRBD2. V dropped 5 bases and J dropped 6; count of bases not matched to a gene: 7. This CDR3 is 15 amino acids long. The V gene's germline CDR1 is MNHEY and CDR2 SMNVEV (reference sequence). As DNA, the CDR3 is TGTGCCAGCAGTAGATCGGGACTAGCGGAGGATACGCAGTATTTT. Amino acid sequence: CASSRSGLAEDTQYF.

This clone was found a few times. V gene TRBV30 combines with J gene TRBJ2-7, with D uncertain. The ends were cut back, 0 bases at V and 4 bases at J, with 22 bases in the middle. The CDR3 has 17 residues. Germline CDR1 reads GTSNPN; CDR2 reads SVGIG (reference sequence). The CDR3 here is CAWSVASPRIAWYEQYF. In DNA form, the CDR3 reads TGTGCCTGGAGTGTAGCTAGTCCGCGGATCGCTTGGTACGAGCAGTACTTC.

CDR3 amino acids: CASSLYSSGPGNTIYF. CDR3 sequence (DNA): TGTGCCAGCAGTTTATACTCGTCAGGGCCTGGAAACACCATATATTTT. The rearrangement joins TRBV27 to TRBJ1-3; possibly TRBD1 for D (5 bases). The CDR3 is made up of 16 amino acids. Germline assignment: CDR1 MNHEY and CDR2 SMNVEV (reference sequence). Trimming shortened V by 1 base and J by 2 bases, and 12 bases separated the two germline ends.

This chain uses TRBV6-5 with TRBJ2-1; maybe TRBD2 (6 bases). Germline V gene lookup returns CDR1 MNHEY and CDR2 SVGAGI. The length of the CDR3 is 12 residues. V was trimmed by 6 bases and J by 9 bases, leaving 12 bases between them. The CDR3 sequence: CASRPGVGEQFF. In DNA form, the CDR3 reads TGTGCCAGCAGGCCGGGAGTTGGTGAGCAGTTCTTC.

J is TRBJ1-3 and V is TRBV5-3; a possible D gene is TRBD1 (6 bases). TRBV5-3 is assigned to the ORF class and has an uncertain function. This CDR3 has 16 amino acids. V lost 4 bases and J 0 bases, leaving 14 bases between the germline ends. The DNA of the CDR3 is TGTGCCAGAAGCCGCAGGACAGCCTCCTCTGGAAACACCATATATTTT. Residues: CARSRRTASSGNTIYF.

The V and J genes are TRBV5-1 and TRBJ1-1; 11 nucleotides align to TRBD1. The CDR3 covers 16 residues. Germline-derived CDR1 and CDR2 are SGHRS and YFSETQ. The V gene end was trimmed by 4 bases and the J gene end by 7 bases; junction bases not matched to a gene: 12. CDR3 amino acids: CASSTSDRGQRNEAFF. CDR3 DNA sequence: TGCGCCAGCAGCACTTCGGACAGGGGGCAAAGAAATGAAGCTTTCTTT.

For the CDR3, the DNA is TGTGCCAGCAGCTTGCCGGAACTAGATTACGAGCAGTACTTC. Amino acid sequence: CASSLPELDYEQYF. This chain links TRBV5-6 with TRBJ2-7, with a possible D match to TRBD2 (5 bases). The germline V gene encodes CDR1 SGHDT and CDR2 YYEEEE. This CDR3 is built from 14 residues. The ends were cut back, 1 base at V and 4 bases at J, with 12 bases in the middle.

The rearrangement uses TRBV19 and TRBJ1-1; D unresolved. CDR1 is LNHDA, CDR2 SQIVND, per germline (reference sequence). The length of the CDR3 is 13 residues. The V end lost 5 bases, the J end lost 2 bases, and 9 bases lay between the germline ends. CDR3 nucleotides: TGTGCCAGTAGTCCCACATTAAACACTGAAGCTTTCTTT. Its translation: CASSPTLNTEAFF. The variable domain in full, with the rest retrieved from reference TRBV19 and TRBJ1-1, is DGGITQSPKYLFRKEGQNVTLSCEQNLNHDAMYWYRQDPGQGLRLIYYSQIVNDFQKGDIAEGYSVSREKKESFPLTVTSAQKNPTAFYLCASSPTLNTEAFFGQGTRLTVV.

As DNA, the CDR3 is TGTGCCAGCTCACCATCTGTTGGCAGTGAAGCTTTCTTT. Protein product: CASSPSVGSEAFF. The chain is built from TRBV18 and TRBJ1-1, with no clear D. The germline CDR1 and CDR2 sequences are KGHSH and LQKENI. The CDR3 is made up of 13 amino acids. V was cut by 2 bases and J by 7 bases, with 11 bases left in between.

V usage is TRBV30 and J usage is TRBJ2-1; 9 bases line up with TRBD2. This CDR3 is 13 amino acids long. Germline assignment: CDR1 GTSNPN and CDR2 SVGIG (reference sequence). The junction had 5 bases not matched to a gene; V was cut back by 7 bases and J by 4 bases. CDR3 nucleotide sequence: TGTGCCTTAGCGGGAGACCCATACAATGAGCAGTTCTTC. Amino acids: CALAGDPYNEQFF. The whole variable domain, remainder taken from reference TRBV30 and TRBJ2-1, is SQTIHQWPATLVQPVGSPLSLECTVEGTSNPNLYWYRQAAGRGLQLLFYSVGIGQISSEVPQNLSASRPQDRQFILSSKKLLLSDSGFYLCALAGDPYNEQFFGPGTRLTVL.

The chain's CDR3 is CASCRQGATNTDTQYF. CDR3 nucleotides: TGTGCCAGCTGCCGACAGGGGGCAACTAACACAGATACGCAGTATTTT. The rearrangement links TRBV5-4 to TRBJ2-3; 10 bases are shared with TRBD1. CDR3 length: 16 residues. Germline V gene data show CDR1 as SGHNT and CDR2 as YYREEE (reference sequence). V gave up 7 bases and J gave up 2 bases; unmatched junction bases: 10.

Comments on this clone: This sample includes further DNA sequences coding for the same CDR3. The DNA of the CDR3 is TGTGCCAGCAGTGAAGCGCGAGGATACGAGCAGTACGTC. Amino acids: CASSEARGYEQYV. The chain recombines TRBV6-1 with TRBJ2-7; D gene unclear. The CDR3 runs 13 residues. Germline values: CDR1 MNHNS, CDR2 SASEGT. Trimming shortened V by 0 bases and J by 4 bases, and 7 bases separated the two germline ends.

The V gene is TRBV5-6, the J gene TRBJ1-2, with 7 bases that match TRBD1. This CDR3 has 15 amino acids. CDR1 SGHDT and CDR2 YYEEEE come from the germline V gene. The junction had 14 bases not matched to a gene; V was cut back by 4 bases and J by 8 bases. This CDR3 reads CASSAAGGPAWGYTF. The CDR3 DNA reads TGTGCCAGCAGCGCAGCAGGGGGGCCGGCCTGGGGCTACACCTTC.

The chain employs TRBV9 and TRBJ2-3, with 11 bases lining up with TRBD2. The ends lost 2 bases at V and 0 bases at J; junction bases unmatched: 8. The germline V gene has CDR1 SGDLS and CDR2 YYNGEE. CDR3 length equals 18 residues. DNA of the CDR3: TGTGCCAGCAGCGTGTCGGCTAGCGGGAGGAGTAGCACAGATACGCAGTATTTT. Translated, it gives CASSVSASGRSSTDTQYF.